A single sample is the source of the 11 T cell receptor beta chains below, sequenced in a study of memory CD4+ T cells and cytomegalovirus serostatus. Using immunoSEQ multiplex PCR, the repertoire was profiled, and TCRdb retains in-frame clones only, with some absent. Of around 60,000 clones in the sample, approximately 81% were seen once. Single viable CD3+CD4+CD8-CD45RO+ cells were sorted as the memory CD4+ T cells. Sequencing used memory CD4+ T cells from blood. These receptor sequences come from an adult in good health and CMV-seronegative. Some clones in this sample may be carry-over from other donors' samples.

The V and J genes are TRBV28 and TRBJ2-7; 11 nucleotides agree with TRBD1. The CDR3 extends over 14 amino acids. Germline V lookup: CDR1 MDHEN, CDR2 SYDVKM. After removal of 5 bases from V and 5 bases from J, the junction contained 5 bases not matched to a gene. CDR3 bases: TGTGCCAGCAGTGCGCCGGACAGGGGGCACGAGCAGTACTTC. This codes for CASSAPDRGHEQYF.

This clone was observed once. V usage is TRBV10-3 and J usage is TRBJ2-7; 9 bases are a match to TRBD2. CDR3 length: 13 residues. Trimming removed 8 bases from V and 2 bases from J; junction bases left unmatched: 4. Germline lookup yields CDR1 ENHRY and CDR2 SYGVKD. CDR3 in DNA: TGTGCCATCGGAGAGCGGGGGGCCTACGAGCAGTACTTC. Translating gives CAIGERGAYEQYF.

The chain employs TRBV29-1 and TRBJ1-1; TRBD1 might be the D (5 bases). The CDR3 is made up of 14 amino acids. Deletions cut 6 bases from V and 0 bases from J, with 14 bases between. Germline CDR1 is SQVTM and CDR2 is ANQGSEA. CDR3 DNA: TGCAGCGTGCCCCAGGGTGGTGTGAACACTGAAGCTTTCTTT. It codes for CSVPQGGVNTEAFF.

The chain links TRBV4-1 to TRBJ2-2; unclear D gene. Germline V lookup: CDR1 MGHRA, CDR2 YSYEKL. V was clipped by 0 bases and J by 4 bases, with 6 bases between them. CDR3 size: 14 residues. The CDR3: CASSQDRATGELFF. CDR3 nucleotide sequence: TGCGCCAGCAGCCAAGATCGAGCCACCGGGGAGCTGTTTTTT.

The chain carries TRBV4-1 and TRBJ2-1, with 12 bases aligning to TRBD2. V shed 2 bases and J 12 bases; nucleotides not matched to a gene: 14. This CDR3 has 17 amino acids. Germline V lookup: CDR1 MGHRA, CDR2 YSYEKL. DNA for the CDR3: TGCGCCAGCAGCCAACCGACTAGCGGGAGCGCAATTTTCGGGCAGTTCTTC. Translation gives CASSQPTSGSAIFGQFF.

The gene calls are TRBV18 and TRBJ2-2, with D possibly being TRBD2 (6 bases). V dropped 6 bases and J dropped 5 bases, with 19 bases sitting between them. From germline, CDR1 is KGHSH and CDR2 LQKENI. The CDR3 runs to 16 residues. The chain's CDR3 is CASSPGVQTSTGELFF. The CDR3 bases are TGTGCCAGCTCTCCGGGGGTACAGACGTCTACCGGGGAGCTGTTTTTT.

The chain uses TRBV28 and TRBJ2-3; 10 nucleotides align to TRBD2. Germline trimming cut 6 bases from V and 2 bases from J; bases unmatched to any gene: 5. In germline, CDR1 is MDHEN, CDR2 SYDVKM. This CDR3 spans 15 amino acids. This chain's CDR3 is CASSLAGGHTDTQYF. CDR3 nucleotides: TGTGCCAGCAGCTTAGCGGGAGGCCACACAGATACGCAGTATTTT.

The chain employs TRBV11-2 and TRBJ2-3; D is unresolved. This CDR3 is 15 amino acids long. The V gene's germline CDR1 is SGHAT and CDR2 FQNNGV. Trimming took 0 bases from V and 0 from J, leaving 7 bases between them. The CDR3, as DNA: TGTGCCAGCAGCTTAGATCGTTCTAGCACAGATACGCAGTATTTT. It yields the protein CASSLDRSSTDTQYF.

This clone has only a few counts. The CDR3 spells CASSLQPRGNNEQFF. CDR3 coding DNA: TGTGCCAGCAGCCTCCAACCCCGGGGAAACAATGAGCAGTTCTTC. This rearrangement joins TRBV6-5 to TRBJ2-1, with D maybe TRBD2 (5 bases). V gave up 6 bases and J gave up 5 bases, with 17 bases separating them. This CDR3 has 15 amino acids. Germline V gene data show CDR1 as MNHEY and CDR2 as SVGAGI.

The chain uses TRBV2 and TRBJ2-2, with 8 bases matching TRBD2. Unmatched junction bases numbered 10, after V lost 7 bases and J lost 6 bases. Per germline, CDR1 SNHLY and CDR2 FYNNEI. This CDR3 has 15 residues. The CDR3 DNA sequence: TGTGCCAGCAAATACACCCTAGCGGGTCCCGGGGAGCTGTTTTTT. Its translation: CASKYTLAGPGELFF.

The rearrangement joins TRBV7-6 to TRBJ2-3; 12 nucleotides line up with TRBD2. The trim removed 5 bases at V and 0 bases at J, leaving 9 bases unmatched. From germline, CDR1 is SGHVS and CDR2 FNYEAQ. The CDR3 contains 18 residues. The CDR3 loop reads CASSLQSTSGRSTDTQYF. Here the CDR3 DNA reads TGTGCCAGCAGCCTACAATCGACTAGCGGGAGAAGCACAGATACGCAGTATTTT.